The T cell receptor (beta chain) under discussion was sequenced for a study of shared clonotypes between healthy human individuals (dated by TCRdb to the early 2020s). As for the study more broadly: A couple of women and three men aged 18 to 49 years were included in the cohort. For each donor, CD4 naive and CD4 memory were each given three plates, CD8 naive was given two plates, and CD8 memory was given one plate. To estimate repertoire size and how much clonotype sharing occurs between individuals, the study deeply sequenced the blood TCR repertoires of several healthy adults. To increase sequencing depth and limit assay-specific biases, different laboratories used diverse techniques to prepare libraries and sequence TCR repertoires. Each donor's leukapheresis produced roughly between roughly 0.9 and 8.9 billion PBMCs.

Worth noting for this clone: Its recognized antigen is unknown. Per-nucleotide qualities are absent, and no much larger clonotype sits a single base away.

Using the deep immunoSEQ assay, TCR CDR3 regions were amplified from genomic DNA by multiplex PCR. Extracted genomic DNA from each cell subset was spread evenly across all wells of several immunoSEQ 96-well plates, with each plate serving as a replicate. Each replicate PCR for sorted subsets received roughly 0.2 ug genomic DNA, equal to roughly 29,000 T cell genomes. Purified libraries were quantified with a Qubit 3.0 fluorometer, sized on a Bioanalyzer 2100, and re-quantified with the KAPA Library Quantification kit. A separate single-read 150-cycle Illumina NextSeq 550 flow cell was used to sequence each immunoSEQ 96-well plate. In the source study's methods: Because the immunoSEQ output included only junctional sequences and no quality scores, the filtering could not be the same as the filtering used for full-length reads. To assign V/J genes and CDR3, sequences were annotated using PyIR, a Python wrapper for IgBLAST v1.9, with IMGT germline references. Any read was removed if the V/J assignment was weak (E-value above 1e-6), the CDR3 was missing, or the read contained stop codons, out-of-frame junctions, or ambiguous translated residues. V3J clonotypes were defined as sequences sharing the same inferred V gene, J gene, and CDR3 amino acid sequence. Percentage overlap between repertoires was computed as shared unique clonotypes divided by the size of the smaller repertoire. Richness of each repertoire was evaluated using RTK rarefaction, the Chao1 estimator, and Recon v2.1 estimates of unobserved clonotypes. Generation probabilities for all TCRbeta clonotypes obtained by the gDNA method from a handful of donors were computed using OLGA. TCRdb limited this immuneACCESS table to in-frame rearrangements with V and J called. A share of clones is missing; checked studies link under half to unresolved V genes, and the rest is unexplained. V, J and clone size are taken as reported in that table, and D and trimming were inferred from the DNA itself. Within this sample are 2,500,000 or so clones, with more than 80% of them counted one time only. The leading ten clones occupy over 0.12% of the sample.

V and J are truncated by 2 bases and 0 bases respectively, leaving an intervening sequence of 15 bases. CDR1 LGHNA and CDR2 YSLEER were looked up in the germline V gene. Its CDR3 holds 17 amino acids, cysteine through phenylalanine. Left in the record is the CDR3 DNA by itself, 51 bases read in frame from the first base. Donors were healthy HIV-negative adults with no recently reported acute infections or vaccinations. Only Caucasian adults living in Nashville, Tennessee, USA were represented among the donors. CD4+ T cells were enriched by magnetic negative selection, after which naive cells were positively selected on CD45RA and the negative fraction was taken as the memory subset. After blood collection by leukapheresis, PBMCs were isolated using Ficoll-Histopaque density gradient centrifugation and then cryopreserved in the vapor phase of liquid nitrogen. Analytical flow cytometry was used to check the purity and quantity of each magnetically sorted T cell population. Each sorted fraction had its genomic DNA isolated and then quantified by UV absorbance on a Nanodrop 2000c.

Overall results and qualifications from the work: Because the study included only a small number of donors, the genetic and exposure-history diversity represented was limited. Rarefaction of sorted-subset datasets indicated incomplete sequencing despite the large sequencing depth. Across a handful of donors, around 5.4% of naive CD4, approximately 3.5% of naive CD8, under 2.5% of memory CD4, and about 0.44% of memory CD8 clonotypes were shared. Sampling was restricted to blood, and TCR repertoires in tissue are likely to differ from TCR repertoires in blood. Compared with non-shared clonotypes, the clonotypes found in all four sorted-subset donors had higher generation probabilities. Naive subsets generally had larger estimated clonotype richness than memory subsets did. Pairwise subsampling led to the expectation that sequencing depth would affect the degree of clonotype sharing among donors.

The rearrangement joined TRBV4-3 to TRBJ2-3, with no confident D gene call. The sequenced sample was naive CD4+ T cells sorted from blood. Reading the label with the study, this specimen's cell subset or site is: CD45RA+ positively selected. The TCR comes from a young man in good health. CDR3 reads: CASSQSATFISTDTQYF. The sequence in DNA is TGCGCCAGCAGCCAATCTGCGACTTTCATTAGCACAGATACGCAGTATTTT.